Sequencing of this TCR beta chain was carried out in a study of blood T cell repertoires in COVID-19 (TCRdb year 2020). With respect to the entire study: Collaborator samples came from the United States, Italy and Spain and covered acute and convalescent phases of COVID-19. The prospective study material was composed of cDNA or gDNA derived from T cells, B-cell-depleted T cells, or PBMCs. Subjects who had been exposed to COVID-19, were actively infected with it, or had recovered from it provided the deeply sampled blood TCRbeta repertoires that made up the dataset. The repertoires were released in a freely available public database meant as a resource for research on the immune response to SARS-CoV-2. The samples were drawn from the first 160 participants of the ongoing ImmuneRACE study and from under 1,500 subjects provided by 6 global collaborators. Nearly every sample came with metadata listing a de-identified subject ID, COVID-19 status, age in years and sex. Where available, HLA class I and class II types were taken from metadata supplied by the sample provider and were not determined by assay-based typing.

For this chain, trimming is 5 bases at the V end and 10 bases at the J end, and the number of junction bases without a gene match is 17. For CDR1 and CDR2, the germline V gene lists SGHTA and FQGNSA. The CDR3 numbers 17 residues from cysteine through phenylalanine. Only CDR3 DNA remains: 51 bases, in frame from the first base. The table lists this clone with a few counts. The antigen it binds to is not known. No base quality values were provided; no much bigger clone lies one nucleotide off. TCRbeta CDR3 regions were amplified from genomic DNA by means of the immunoSEQ Assay, a bias-controlled multiplex PCR. In the original analysis: The number of nucleated cells in each sample was estimated by amplification of reference gene primers within the assay. Sequence reads were collapsed and filtered to measure the absolute abundance of every unique TCRbeta CDR3 rearrangement. Productive Simpson clonality was computed per sample as the square root of Simpson's diversity index over productive rearrangements. Imported from immuneACCESS, the table was reduced by TCRdb to in-frame sequences with V and J called. These copies leave out some clones; in studies compared against another copy, an unresolved V gene accounts for under half, and the cause of the remainder is not known. That table gives V, J and clone size, and the DNA gave D and trimming. This sample lists hundreds of thousands of clones; nearly 90% were detected once. 1.4% to 1.5% of the sample goes to the ten largest clones.

Enrolling through a virtual design, the prospective study's participants ranged in age from roughly 18 to 90 years and lived across about two dozen United States geographic areas. Cohort assignment in the prospective study relied on participant-reported clinical history from a screening survey and a study questionnaire. Exposed participants had been in contact with someone with a PCR-confirmed or clinician-diagnosed COVID-19 case within 2 weeks of study entry. In the prospective study, mobile phlebotomists collected whole blood, serum and a nasopharyngeal or oropharyngeal swab from each participant. Additional blood draws and questionnaires over an approximately 2-month period could optionally be provided by prospective study participants. Prospective study blood samples were shipped either frozen or at room temperature before DNA extraction. What the authors observed across the whole study: How much clinical and demographic metadata was included differed by source and by participant, and the metadata was provided uncurated.

The V and J segments used are TRBV7-2 and TRBJ1-4, and 9 junctional nucleotides match TRBD1. The sample comprised PBMCs or T cells enriched from blood (not recorded which). The sequence came from a woman younger than 35 who had been exposed to COVID-19. The encoded CDR3 is CASSPAVGTGTGRKLFF. The nucleotide sequence reads as follows: TGTGCCAGCAGCCCAGCGGTGGGGACCGGGACAGGGAGAAAACTGTTTTTT.